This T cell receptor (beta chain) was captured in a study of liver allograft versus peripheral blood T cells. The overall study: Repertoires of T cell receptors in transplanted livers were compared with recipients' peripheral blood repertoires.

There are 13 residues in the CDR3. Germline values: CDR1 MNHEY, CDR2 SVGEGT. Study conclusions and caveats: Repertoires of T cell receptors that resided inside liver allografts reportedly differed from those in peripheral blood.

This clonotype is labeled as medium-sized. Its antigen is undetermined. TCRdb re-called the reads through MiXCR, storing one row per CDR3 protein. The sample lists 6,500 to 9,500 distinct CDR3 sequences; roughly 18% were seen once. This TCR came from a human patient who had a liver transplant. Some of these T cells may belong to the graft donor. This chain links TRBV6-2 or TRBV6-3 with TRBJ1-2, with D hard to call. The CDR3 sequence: CGIARGANYGYTF. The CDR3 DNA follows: TGTGGAATTGCGCGAGGAGCTAACTATGGCTACACCTTC.